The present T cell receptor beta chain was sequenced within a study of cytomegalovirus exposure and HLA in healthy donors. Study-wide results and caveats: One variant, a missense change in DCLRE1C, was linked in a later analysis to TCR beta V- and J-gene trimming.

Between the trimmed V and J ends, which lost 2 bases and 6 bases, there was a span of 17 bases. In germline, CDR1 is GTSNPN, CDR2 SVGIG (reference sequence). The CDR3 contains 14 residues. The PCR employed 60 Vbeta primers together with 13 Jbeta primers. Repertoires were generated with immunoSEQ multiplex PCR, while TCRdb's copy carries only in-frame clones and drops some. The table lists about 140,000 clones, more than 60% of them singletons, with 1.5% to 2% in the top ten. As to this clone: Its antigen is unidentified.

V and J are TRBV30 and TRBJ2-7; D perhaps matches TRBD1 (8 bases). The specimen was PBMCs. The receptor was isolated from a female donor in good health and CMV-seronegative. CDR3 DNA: TGTGCCTGGAGTTCACCAGGGGGCGGGGGCGAGCAGTACTTC. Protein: CAWSSPGGGGEQYF.